A single sample gave rise to the 6 T cell receptor beta chains below, sequenced in a study of T cells in Graves' hyperthyroidism and ophthalmopathy (dated by TCRdb to between 2018 and 2021). Libraries were prepared through multiplex PCR. The sequencing machine was an Illumina HiSeq 2000. TCR beta CDR3 regions were amplified from RNA transcripts. A first-round RT-PCR of the TCR CDR3 used the HTBI primer set with the Qiagen OneStep RT-PCR kit. TCRdb took the public reads, trimmed them with fastp at Q25, ran MiXCR for clone calling and kept in-frame beta chains. Rows matching on CDR3 protein sequence are summarized as one entry with the most common DNA and genes. The sample table contains under 350,000 distinct CDR3 sequences; only one count was recorded for roughly a fifth of them. In total, the top ten clones hold around 50% of the sample. Sequenced sample: blood. These receptors were collected from a woman in her fifties or sixties with Graves' hyperthyroidism.

This chain connects TRBV28 to TRBJ1-5, with D perhaps matching TRBD1 (6 bases). This CDR3 comprises 15 residues. CDR1 MDHEN and CDR2 SYDVKM come from the germline V gene. V was shortened by 6 bases and J by 6 bases, with 18 bases between the two germline ends. DNA for the CDR3: TGTGCCAGCAGCCCTGAGGGGGATGGCTTTCAGCCCCAGCATTTT. This encodes CASSPEGDGFQPQHF.

A remark on this clonotype: A clone one base away is much larger, so this may be a read error. This rearrangement joins TRBV2 to TRBJ2-2; 8 bases fit TRBD2. Per the germline V gene, CDR1 is SNHLY and CDR2 is FYNNEI. The CDR3 sequence is 18 residues long. CDR3 loop: CASSAPPSGSSWTGELFF. CDR3 DNA sequence: TGCGCCAGCAGCGCCCCCCCGAGCGGGAGTAGCTGGACCGGGGAGCTGTTTTTT.

This rearrangement joins TRBV29-1 to TRBJ1-2; D perhaps matches TRBD1 (6 bases). In germline, CDR1 is SQVTM, CDR2 ANQGSEA. The ends were cut back, 5 bases at V and 8 bases at J, with 12 bases in the middle. There are 11 residues in the CDR3. As DNA, the CDR3 is TGCAGCGTTATAACAGGGAGCGGCTACACCTTC. Translated, it gives CSVITGSGYTF.

This clonotype was detected many times. The chain is built from TRBV12-3 or TRBV12-4 and TRBJ2-1, with 8 bases aligning to TRBD2. V lost 1 base to trimming and J lost 4 bases; unmatched junction nucleotides: 6. This CDR3 is 16 amino acids long. CDR3 sequence reads: CASSLESGRNYNEQFF. The CDR3 DNA reads TGTGCCAGCAGTTTAGAGAGCGGGAGAAATTACAATGAGCAGTTCTTC.

The rearrangement links TRBV27 to TRBJ1-5; 11 bases align to TRBD1. Unmatched junction bases numbered 7, after V lost 3 bases and J lost 0 bases. The CDR3 runs 18 residues. Germline V gene data show CDR1 as MNHEY and CDR2 as SMNVEV (reference sequence). CDR3 nucleotide sequence: TGTGCCAGCAGTTTCGCCGGGACAGGGGGAGATAGCAATCAGCCCCAGCATTTT. Its protein is CASSFAGTGGDSNQPQHF.

Turning to this clonotype: A much bigger clone sits one base away, suggesting this may be a read error. V is TRBV6-5 and J is TRBJ2-2, with D perhaps matching TRBD1 or TRBD2 (5 bases each). The germline V gene has CDR1 MNHEY and CDR2 SVGAGI. Deletions cut 2 bases from V and 3 bases from J, with 13 bases between. This CDR3 contains 16 residues. The DNA for the CDR3 is TGTGCCAGCAGTTACGAGGGACGGGGAGACACCGGGGAGCTGTTTTTT. It translates to CASSYEGRGDTGELFF.